The clone carrying this TCR beta chain was detected only once. No antigen is known for it. TCRdb keeps only in-frame clones here, not all; method: immunoSEQ multiplex PCR. The table shows approximately 32,000 clones, with 82% occurring only once. This sample stems from a study of pediatric ulcerative colitis. Points from the study as a whole: Substantially fewer templates came from a couple of patients' blood samples.

The trim removed 5 bases at V and 3 bases at J, leaving 14 bases unmatched. Germline values: CDR1 SGHAT, CDR2 FQDESV (reference sequence). This CDR3 region has 18 residues. Input material: blood. The V gene is TRBV11-1, the J gene TRBJ2-2; 8 bases agree with TRBD2. This clonotype originated in a boy younger than 18 with severe ulcerative colitis. The DNA of the CDR3 is TGTGCCAGCAGCCCCCCCGCGTGGGCGGGGGGTGACACCGGGGAGCTGTTTTTT. As protein: CASSPPAWAGGDTGELFF.